This is a list of T cell receptor beta chains from one sample in a study of T-cell memory formation after mild COVID-19. One entry per CDR3 protein results from TCRdb running MiXCR on the 5' RACE reads. In the table there are around 300,000 distinct CDR3 sequences, roughly 13% of which are singletons. Material: PBMCs or a T cell subset sorted from them (not recorded which). Receptors were obtained from a man in his late teens or twenties who had mild COVID-19 (a few samples of this study predate the infection). Cell type and time point are not known. CDR3s include the opening cysteine and the closing phenylalanine or tryptophan. Fields, in order: D gene, clone size, V gene, J gene, CDR3 DNA, CDR3 protein. The D gene is left open where the match is weak. Some rows mark clone size as missing; the rest say once, few, many or name a class of expanded clone.

-	-	TRBV12-3/TRBV12-4	TRBJ2-6	TGTGCCAGCAGTTGGATGGCAGGCGGTATCTCTGGGGCCAACGTCCTGACTTTC	CASSWMAGGISGANVLTF
-	few	TRBV13	TRBJ1-6	TGTGCCAGCAGTCCCCGGGATGGGGGATCCTATAATTCACCCCTCCACTTT	CASSPRDGGSYNSPLHF
-	-	TRBV2	TRBJ1-6	TGTGCCAGCAGTGTTGGACCAGGGGACTCACCCCTCCACTTT	CASSVGPGDSPLHF
-	many	TRBV5-1	TRBJ2-7	TGCGCCAGCAGCTTGGAGGTGGGGCTACGGGAGCAGTACTTC	CASSLEVGLREQYF
-	few	TRBV6-5	TRBJ2-1	TGTGCCAGCAGTGACGCCAGGGTGGATGAGCAGTTCTTC	CASSDARVDEQFF
TRBD1	-	TRBV5-1	TRBJ1-2	TGCGCCAGCAGCTTGGGACAGGGTACCTTCTATGGCTACACCTTC	CASSLGQGTFYGYTF
TRBD1	few	TRBV29-1	TRBJ2-1	TGCAGCGTTGAAGATCGTCGGACAGGGATTTACAATGAGCAGTTCTTC	CSVEDRRTGIYNEQFF
-	few	TRBV7-6	TRBJ2-7	TGTGCCAGCAGCTTAGGCAGGGAGAACGAGCAGTACTTC	CASSLGRENEQYF
TRBD2	-	TRBV5-1	TRBJ2-3	TGCGCCAGCAGCTTGGAGGTAGCGGGGGGGAGCTGGAATCTGGATACGCAGTATTTT	CASSLEVAGGSWNLDTQYF
TRBD1	few	TRBV19	TRBJ1-5	TGTGCCAGTAGGGACAGGGTCAATCAGCCCCAGCATTTT	CASRDRVNQPQHF
-	few	TRBV4-1	TRBJ2-1	TGCGCCAGCAGCCGACTAGACCGTGAGCAGTTCTTC	CASSRLDREQFF
-	-	TRBV12-3/TRBV12-4	TRBJ1-2	TGTGCCAGCAGTTTCACGTTCCAGGGGCTTGGCTACACCTTC	CASSFTFQGLGYTF
-	many	TRBV4-3	TRBJ2-6	TGCGCCAGCAGCCAAGATTGGTTGCTGGGCTCTGGGGCCAACGTCCTGACTTTC	CASSQDWLLGSGANVLTF
-	many	TRBV4-1	TRBJ2-3	TGCGCCAGCAGCCACCCACTGGATACGCAGTATTTT	CASSHPLDTQYF
TRBD1	-	TRBV11-2	TRBJ2-1	TGTGCCAGCAGGCCTATCAGGGGGCCCTATAAGAACTCCTACAATGAGCAGTTCTTC	CASRPIRGPYKNSYNEQFF
TRBD2	-	TRBV7-8	TRBJ2-5	TGTGCCAGCAGCTCCCTAGCGGGGGAAGAGACCCAGTACTTC	CASSSLAGEETQYF
TRBD1	few	TRBV2	TRBJ2-3	TGTGCCAGCAGCGAGGGACAGAGACTATCCATGCAGTATTTT	CASSEGQRLSMQYF
-	few	TRBV5-6	TRBJ1-2	TGTGCCAGCAGCTTGGTAGAGGACTATGGCTACACCTTC	CASSLVEDYGYTF
-	many	TRBV7-2	TRBJ1-6	TGTGCCAGCAGCTTTCTAGGGGCCTCACCCCTCCACTTT	CASSFLGASPLHF
-	-	TRBV6-1	TRBJ1-3	TGTGCCAGCAGTGGATCGGGGGCTGGAAACACCATATATTTT	CASSGSGAGNTIYF
TRBD2	many	TRBV7-3	TRBJ2-1	TGTGCCAGCAGCTCCCGCGGGCGGGGGGCGCACAATGAGCAGTTCTTC	CASSSRGRGAHNEQFF
-	-	TRBV7-9	TRBJ2-1	TGTGCCAGCAGTTTACGGGTTGATGAGCAGTTCTTC	CASSLRVDEQFF
-	few	TRBV6-5	TRBJ1-4	TGTGCCAGCAGTTACTCACAGGTCAGGGAAAAACTGTTTTTT	CASSYSQVREKLFF
-	-	TRBV6-5	TRBJ2-5	TGTGCCAGCCGTAGGGGACAAAAAGAGACCCAGTACTTC	CASRRGQKETQYF
-	few	TRBV4-2	TRBJ1-5	TGTGCCAGCAGCCAAGGAGCCCAATTTTATAGCAATCAGCCCCAGCATTTT	CASSQGAQFYSNQPQHF
-	few	TRBV12-3/TRBV12-4	TRBJ1-2	TGTGCCAGCAGCCTCAAGGTCGGCTATGGCTACACCTTC	CASSLKVGYGYTF
-	-	TRBV5-6	TRBJ2-7	TGTGCCAGCAGCCCGGGGGGGGGACAGTCGATCTACGAGCAGTACTTC	CASSPGGGQSIYEQYF
TRBD1	few	TRBV7-7	TRBJ2-7	TGTGCCAGCCCCAGGACAGGGGCTATCAAGCAGTACTTC	CASPRTGAIKQYF
TRBD2	many	TRBV4-3	TRBJ2-3	TGCGCCAGCAGCCAAGCGGGGCCCCCCTTACTAGCGGGGTACTACCCCCCCGATACGCAGTATTTT	CASSQAGPPLLAGYYPPDTQYF
TRBD2	-	TRBV5-1	TRBJ2-7	TGCGCCAGCAGCTTGTCGGTCGGGGGGGAATACGAGCAGTACTTC	CASSLSVGGEYEQYF
-	few	TRBV5-4	TRBJ2-7	TGTGCCAGCAGCACTCAGGGGATAAGCTACGAGCAGTACTTC	CASSTQGISYEQYF
-	-	TRBV7-2	TRBJ2-3	TGTGCCAGCAGTCTGAGGAATACGCAGTATTTT	CASSLRNTQYF
-	few	TRBV13	TRBJ1-2	TGTGCCAGCAGACTACGCCCCACAGGACTTAGAGGTGGCTACACCTTC	CASRLRPTGLRGGYTF
-	-	TRBV9	TRBJ2-5	TGTGCCAGCGCCGGGGGAGATCCAACGGAGACCCAGTACTTC	CASAGGDPTETQYF
-	-	TRBV18	TRBJ1-5	TGTGCCAGCAGCAATCAAGATAGCAATCAGCCCCAGCATTTT	CASSNQDSNQPQHF
-	-	TRBV11-2	TRBJ1-3	TGTGCCAGCAGACAGGGTCATGGAAACACCATATATTTT	CASRQGHGNTIYF
-	-	TRBV12-3/TRBV12-4	TRBJ2-3	TGTGCCAGCACCTTGAGACAAAGCACAGATACGCAGTATTTT	CASTLRQSTDTQYF
-	-	TRBV6-6	TRBJ2-1	TGTGCCAGCAGTGCCTACAGGGAGGAGCAGTTCTTC	CASSAYREEQFF
-	few	TRBV28	TRBJ1-6	TGTGCCAGCAGTTTACCAGGGTTGAATTCACCCCTCCACTTT	CASSLPGLNSPLHF
TRBD2	many	TRBV7-3	TRBJ2-4	TGTGCCAGCAGCTTAACCGGGGAGGGCATTCAGTACTTC	CASSLTGEGIQYF
-	many	TRBV27	TRBJ2-2	TGTGCCAGCAGTTTGCGGCAGGGCCGTTCCGGGGAGCTGTTTTTT	CASSLRQGRSGELFF
-	-	TRBV29-1	TRBJ2-4	TGCAGCGTTGCCCTAGCCAAAAACATTCAGTACTTC	CSVALAKNIQYF
-	-	TRBV6-1	TRBJ1-4	TGTGCCAGCAGTGAAGGCAGATTCCGGGCCGAAAAACTGTTTTTT	CASSEGRFRAEKLFF
TRBD1	-	TRBV28	TRBJ1-2	TGTGCCAGCACAATCCGACAGGGGGCGGATGGCTACACCTTC	CASTIRQGADGYTF
-	many	TRBV18	TRBJ2-5	TGTGCCAGCAGTCCCCGCCAAGAGACCCAGTACTTC	CASSPRQETQYF
TRBD1	-	TRBV4-2	TRBJ2-4	TGTGCCAGCAACCTAGCCGGGACAGGGAAAAACATTCAGTACTTC	CASNLAGTGKNIQYF
-	many	TRBV3-1	TRBJ1-3	TGTGCCAGCAGCCAAGAAACGATTGGAAACACCATATATTTT	CASSQETIGNTIYF
-	once	TRBV3-1	TRBJ2-3	TGTGCCAGCAGCCAAGAGGGGTATAGCACAGATACGCAGTATTTT	CASSQEGYSTDTQYF
-	-	TRBV7-9	TRBJ2-5	TGTGCCAGCAGCTTAGGAGGCGGGGTAGCCACATGGGCGGAGACCCAGTACTTC	CASSLGGGVATWAETQYF
-	few	TRBV12-3/TRBV12-4	TRBJ1-1	TGTGCCAGCAGCCGATTTACAGAGAACACTGAAGCTTTCTTT	CASSRFTENTEAFF
-	few	TRBV28	TRBJ1-5	TGTGCCGTCAGGATTAGGGGCTTCCAAAAAAATCAGCCCCAGCATTTT	CAVRIRGFQKNQPQHF
TRBD1	few	TRBV11-2	TRBJ2-1	TGTGCCAGCCATAAGGGCGGGACAGGGGAATACAATGAGCAGTTCTTC	CASHKGGTGEYNEQFF
-	-	TRBV24-1	TRBJ2-2	TGTGCCACCAGTGACTATGGGATAACCGGGGAGCTGTTTTTT	CATSDYGITGELFF
-	-	TRBV6-1	TRBJ2-2	TGTGCCAGCAGTGAGGGCACCGGGGGAGCCGGGGAGCTGTTTTTT	CASSEGTGGAGELFF
-	few	TRBV20-1	TRBJ2-1	TGCAGTGCTAGAACCTGGGGGAAAACCTCCTACAATGAGCAGTTCTTC	CSARTWGKTSYNEQFF
-	-	TRBV12-3/TRBV12-4	TRBJ1-5	TGTGCCAGCAGTTTTGTTGGAGACTATAGCAATCAGCCCCAGCATTTT	CASSFVGDYSNQPQHF
-	-	TRBV9	TRBJ1-5	TGTGCCAGCAGCCTCGACGGTACATATCAGCCCCAGCATTTT	CASSLDGTYQPQHF
-	few	TRBV12-3/TRBV12-4	TRBJ1-4	TGTGCCAGCAGTTTACCCAGGGGATCAGCTAATGAAAAACTGTTTTTT	CASSLPRGSANEKLFF
TRBD1	few	TRBV20-1	TRBJ2-7	TGCAGTGCCAAGACAGGGGGAGGTCTTGACGAGCAGTACTTC	CSAKTGGGLDEQYF
TRBD1	many	TRBV20-1	TRBJ2-4	TGCAGTGCTGGGACAGAAAACATTCAGTACTTC	CSAGTENIQYF